These 21 T cell receptor beta chains share one sample of origin, sequenced in a study of radiotherapy plus CTLA-4 blockade in lung cancer. TCRdb's copy holds only in-frame clones and misses some; the assay was immunoSEQ multiplex PCR. The data hold fewer than 55,000 clones, with roughly three quarters observed a single time. This specimen consisted of peripheral blood, obtained from a patient treated with radiotherapy plus ipilimumab. The receptors were sampled from a human donor with non-small cell lung cancer whose response to radiotherapy plus ipilimumab could not be evaluated.

The chain links TRBV27 to TRBJ1-1, with D hard to call. V was clipped by 6 bases and J by 4 bases, with 30 bases between them. CDR3 size: 19 residues. In germline, CDR1 is MNHEY, CDR2 SMNVEV (reference sequence). The CDR3 DNA is TGTGCCAGCAGCCCGACCTGGGTGAGTACTGAAACAGTTGGCACTGAAGCTTTCTTT. This encodes CASSPTWVSTETVGTEAFF.

The chain employs TRBV19 and TRBJ2-2; no reliable D call. Trimming cost V 3 bases and J 3 bases, with 2 bases left between them. The CDR3 is 12 amino acids. From germline, CDR1 is LNHDA and CDR2 SQIVND (reference sequence). DNA for the CDR3: TGTGCCAGTAGTATCTACACCGGGGAGCTGTTTTTT. Translating gives CASSIYTGELFF.

The genes are TRBV9 and TRBJ1-2, with 7 positions matching TRBD1. Germline-derived CDR1 and CDR2 are SGDLS and YYNGEE. CDR3 length: 14 amino acids. V shed 4 bases, J shed 5 bases, and the junction held 8 bases outside the gene matches. In nucleotides, the CDR3 is TGTGCCAGCAGCCCCGAGGGGGCTGCGTATGGCTACACCTTC. Its translation is CASSPEGAAYGYTF.

V is TRBV5-1 and J is TRBJ1-6; D perhaps matches TRBD1 (6 bases). The CDR3 loop spans 14 amino acids. Germline CDR1 SGHRS, CDR2 YFSETQ. The V end lost 8 bases, the J end lost 8 bases, and 17 bases lay between the germline ends. The CDR3 DNA sequence: TGCGCCAGTAATACTGGGGACAACTATTCACCCCTCCACTTT. Its protein is CASNTGDNYSPLHF.

This chain links TRBV28 with TRBJ2-7; maybe TRBD1 (5 bases). The CDR3 has 15 residues. Germline V gene data show CDR1 as MDHEN and CDR2 as SYDVKM. V was pared by 4 bases and J by 7 bases, with 20 bases between. The CDR3 here is CASSYPSPVKGEQYF. DNA of the CDR3: TGTGCCAGCAGTTACCCCTCCCCGGTGAAGGGGGAGCAGTACTTC.

The chain recombines TRBV28 with TRBJ2-3, with D possibly matching TRBD2 (8 bases). The CDR3 consists of 15 residues. In germline, CDR1 is MDHEN, CDR2 SYDVKM. V was shortened by 5 bases and J by 8 bases, with 20 bases between the two germline ends. CDR3: CASSIPGRGQVTQYF. CDR3 coding DNA: TGTGCCAGCAGTATCCCCGGGAGGGGGCAGGTTACGCAGTATTTT. Full variable domain (outside the CDR3, taken from reference TRBV28 and TRBJ2-3): DVKVTQSSRYLVKRTGEKVFLECVQDMDHENMFWYRQDPGLGLRLIYFSYDVKMKEKGDIPEGYSVSREKKERFSLILESASTNQTSMYLCASSIPGRGQVTQYFGPGTRLTVL.

With respect to this clone: Other DNA sequences in this specimen translate into the identical CDR3. CDR3 amino acids: CASSLGQGGSPLHF. The CDR3 coding sequence is TGTGCCAGCAGCTTGGGACAGGGTGGCTCACCCCTCCACTTT. V is TRBV5-6 and J is TRBJ1-6, with 7 bases identical to TRBD1. CDR3 length: 14 residues. Germline lookup yields CDR1 SGHDT and CDR2 YYEEEE. Trimming at V came to 0 bases and at J to 10 bases, leaving 4 bases not matched to a gene.

This chain joins TRBV30 and TRBJ2-3; 9 bases line up with TRBD2. J was trimmed by 3 bases and V by 3 bases; bases with no gene match: 4. Germline V CDR1 and CDR2: GTSNPN, SVGIG (reference sequence). CDR3 length: 14 residues. In DNA, the CDR3 is TGTGCCTGGAGCGCGGGAGGGCCGACAGATACGCAGTATTTT. Residues: CAWSAGGPTDTQYF.

Concerning this clone: No conserved phenylalanine or tryptophan is present at the end of the CDR3, so a read error is the likely explanation. The DNA is left out, because the CDR3 cannot be placed on it with certainty; the CDR3 is given as TCRdb lists it. This chain joins TRBV20-1 and TRBJ1-1. Germline CDR1 reads DFQATT; CDR2 reads SNEGSKA (reference sequence). The CDR3 contains 11 residues when both ends are counted. CDR3 sequence: CSAARGRVVSN.

The chain is built from TRBV9 and TRBJ2-7; tentative D call: TRBD1 (6 bases). This CDR3 contains 15 residues. In germline, CDR1 is SGDLS, CDR2 YYNGEE. With 4 bases removed from V and 2 bases from J, the gap between germline ends came to 16 bases. CDR3 region: CASSPSPGEPYEQYF. The CDR3 region has the DNA TGTGCCAGCAGCCCTAGCCCAGGGGAACCCTACGAGCAGTACTTC.

This clone was observed a few times. The chain has TRBV10-1 and TRBJ2-1; TRBD1 matches at 10 bases. The CDR3 contains 13 residues. CDR1 WNHNN and CDR2 SYGVQD come from the germline V gene (reference sequence). Unmatched junction bases numbered 3, after V lost 8 bases and J lost 5 bases. This CDR3 reads CASPGQGNNEQFF. For the CDR3, the DNA is TGCGCCAGCCCGGGACAGGGGAACAATGAGCAGTTCTTC.

V is TRBV7-3 and J is TRBJ2-7; 14 bases fit TRBD2. Germline CDR1 reads SGHTA; CDR2 reads FQGTGA. The CDR3 spans 15 residues. V lost 3 bases, J lost 6 bases, and 4 bases stayed unmatched. CDR3 loop: CASSLTSGGASEQYF. CDR3 sequence (DNA): TGTGCCAGCAGCTTGACTAGCGGGGGGGCATCCGAGCAGTACTTC.

The V and J genes are TRBV6-5 and TRBJ2-7, with D perhaps matching TRBD1 (5 bases). In germline, CDR1 is MNHEY, CDR2 SVGAGI. Trimming cost V 5 bases and J 6 bases, with 11 bases left between them. The CDR3 covers 12 residues. CDR3: CASSEAGSEQYF. CDR3 DNA sequence: TGTGCCAGCAGTGAAGCAGGGTCCGAGCAGTACTTC.

This sequence joins TRBV30 and TRBJ1-1; maybe TRBD1 (5 bases). Germline loops: CDR1 GTSNPN, CDR2 SVGIG (reference sequence). The V end was cut by 3 bases, the J end by 2 bases, with 10 bases between. This CDR3 spans 13 amino acids. The CDR3 spells CAWSEQVNTEAFF. The CDR3 DNA reads TGTGCCTGGAGCGAACAGGTCAACACTGAAGCTTTCTTT.

J is TRBJ1-3 and V is TRBV11-2; D call uncertain. This CDR3 spans 12 amino acids. The V end was cut by 4 bases, the J end by 5 bases, with 6 bases between. Germline V lookup: CDR1 SGHAT, CDR2 FQNNGV. CDR3 in amino acids: CASSSLRNTIYF. The DNA of the CDR3 is TGTGCCAGCAGCTCCTTAAGAAACACCATATATTTT.

The chain is built from TRBV7-9 and TRBJ1-1; 7 bases are shared with TRBD1. Trimming took 5 bases from V and 6 from J; bases not matched to a gene: 6. Germline V CDR1 and CDR2: SEHNR, FQNEAQ (reference sequence). CDR3 length: 13 amino acids. The CDR3, as DNA: TGTGCCAGCAGCCTAGGGGGCGCGCCTGAAGCTTTCTTT. This codes for CASSLGGAPEAFF.

This sequence joins TRBV4-1 and TRBJ2-2, with 8 positions matching TRBD2. Germline V lookup: CDR1 MGHRA, CDR2 YSYEKL. J was trimmed by 3 bases and V by 1 base; bases with no gene match: 7. This CDR3 contains 17 residues. For the CDR3, the DNA is TGCGCCAGCAGCCAAGCAGTCGGGAGGGCTGACACCGGGGAGCTGTTTTTT. Amino acids: CASSQAVGRADTGELFF.

The chain couples TRBV7-3 to TRBJ2-7; TRBD2 matches 9 bases. Trimming at V came to 4 bases and at J to 0 bases, leaving 10 bases not matched to a gene. The CDR3 contains 17 residues. CDR1 is SGHTA, CDR2 FQGTGA, per germline. The CDR3 bases are TGTGCCAGCAGCTCCCCCGGGGCGGGAGGGTCCTCCTACGAGCAGTACTTC. This encodes CASSSPGAGGSSYEQYF. The whole variable domain, filled in from reference TRBV7-3 and TRBJ2-7, reads GAGVSQTPSNKVTEKGKYVELRCDPISGHTALYWYRQSLGQGPEFLIYFQGTGAADDSGLPNDRFFAVRPEGSVSTLKIQRTERGDSAVYLCASSSPGAGGSSYEQYFGPGTRLTVT.

The chain links TRBV5-1 to TRBJ1-6; D gene uncertain. V was trimmed by 3 bases and J by 7 bases, leaving 17 bases between them. Germline CDR1 SGHRS, CDR2 YFSETQ. The CDR3 is 16 residues long. The CDR3 DNA sequence: TGCGCCAGCAGCTCGGCGGGGTTGTCATTAAATTCACCCCTCCACTTT. Its protein is CASSSAGLSLNSPLHF.

The chain uses TRBV19 and TRBJ1-1, with D uncertain. The V gene lost 4 bases and the J gene lost 4 bases, with 13 bases spanning the gap. The length of the CDR3 is 14 residues. CDR1 LNHDA and CDR2 SQIVND come from the germline V gene (reference sequence). The CDR3 DNA reads as TGTGCCAGTAGTAGAAAGGGAGCTGTCACTGAAGCTTTCTTT. It codes for CASSRKGAVTEAFF.

The genes are TRBV7-3 and TRBJ2-7, with 7 bases identical to TRBD1. There are 13 residues in the CDR3. V lost 2 bases and J lost 6; bases outside the gene matches: 4. Germline values: CDR1 SGHTA, CDR2 FQGTGA. CDR3 loop: CASSLLGGPEQYF. The CDR3 bases are TGTGCCAGCAGCTTATTAGGGGGCCCCGAGCAGTACTTC.